The 29 T cell receptor beta chains reported below all come from one sample, sequenced in a study of T-cell memory formation after mild COVID-19. TCRdb redid the calling of the 5' RACE reads with MiXCR, one entry per CDR3 protein. In the table there are about 190,000 distinct CDR3 sequences, over 20% of which are singletons. The specimen was PBMCs or a T cell subset sorted from them (not recorded which). The receptors stem from an adult woman who had mild COVID-19 (a few samples of this study predate the infection). Cell type and time point are not known.

The chain uses TRBV14 and TRBJ2-1; D is undetermined. With 4 bases removed from V and 12 bases from J, the gap between germline ends came to 13 bases. The germline V gene encodes CDR1 SGHDN and CDR2 FVKESK. The CDR3 is 12 residues long. CDR3 region: CASSLSPPRQFF. The DNA for the CDR3 is TGTGCCAGCAGCCTCTCCCCCCCTAGGCAGTTCTTC.

This clonotype was observed a handful of times. The V and J genes are TRBV15 and TRBJ2-6, with D uncertain. The CDR3 runs to 15 residues. The germline V and J ends were trimmed by 0 bases and 2 bases, with 5 bases remaining between them. Germline V gene data show CDR1 as LNHNV and CDR2 as YYDKDF (reference sequence). The CDR3 region has the DNA TGTGCCACCAGCAGAGAGGTAACTGGGGCCAACGTCCTGACTTTC. The encoded protein is CATSREVTGANVLTF.

This clonotype was seen more than once but under ten times. V and J are TRBV6-2 or TRBV6-3 and TRBJ2-1; 12 positions agree with TRBD2. V was pared by 4 bases and J by 6 bases, with 7 bases of the junction left unmatched. The CDR3 length is 16 residues. The germline CDR1 and CDR2 sequences are MNHEY and SVGEGT. CDR3 loop: CASSLLAGGVGNEQFF. CDR3 nucleotide sequence: TGTGCCAGCAGTTTACTAGCGGGAGGTGTAGGCAATGAGCAGTTCTTC.

This clonotype came up many times. J is TRBJ2-7 and V is TRBV12-3 or TRBV12-4, with 8 nucleotides matching TRBD2. The CDR3 extends over 15 amino acids. V lost 5 bases, J lost 0 bases, and 6 bases stayed unmatched. CDR3: CASSLSGASSYEQYF. Here the CDR3 DNA reads TGTGCCAGCAGTCTTAGCGGGGCTAGCTCCTACGAGCAGTACTTC.

This clonotype was counted many times. V and J are TRBV6-5 and TRBJ2-1; 7 positions match TRBD1. CDR1 is MNHEY, CDR2 SVGAGI, per germline. V lost 10 bases and J lost 0; bases outside the gene matches: 6. There are 14 residues in the CDR3. Written as DNA, the CDR3 is TGTGCCACCACAGGGGAGAGCTCCTACAATGAGCAGTTCTTC. This sequence encodes CATTGESSYNEQFF.

This chain connects TRBV7-8 to TRBJ2-1; D not resolved. V lost 0 bases to trimming and J lost 6 bases, with 9 bases between them. CDR3 length equals 14 residues. Germline CDR1 reads SGHVS; CDR2 reads FQNEAQ. CDR3 nucleotides: TGTGCCAGCAGCTTAGCGCTTAGCTTCAATGAGCAGTTCTTC. Amino acid sequence: CASSLALSFNEQFF.

The chain uses TRBV2 and TRBJ2-7, with D possibly called TRBD1 or TRBD2 (9 bases each). Trimming shortened V by 5 bases and J by 6 bases, and 20 bases separated the two germline ends. Germline V lookup: CDR1 SNHLY, CDR2 FYNNEI. The CDR3 length is 15 residues. The CDR3 DNA sequence: TGTGCCAGCAGTCTAGCGGGACAGGGATTCTCCGAGCAGTACTTC. Translation: CASSLAGQGFSEQYF.

The rearrangement joins TRBV7-9 to TRBJ1-6; the match to TRBD1 covers 10 bases. The J segment lost 10 bases and the V segment lost 5 bases, leaving 8 bases of the junction unmatched. The CDR3 consists of 15 residues. Germline V lookup: CDR1 SEHNR, CDR2 FQNEAQ (reference sequence). The CDR3 here is CASSPGTGAGSPLHF. CDR3 DNA: TGTGCCAGCAGCCCCGGGACAGGGGCAGGGTCACCCCTCCACTTT.

The V gene is TRBV7-2, the J gene TRBJ1-1; no reliable D call. Between the trimmed V and J ends, which lost 7 bases and 2 bases, there was a span of 14 bases. Germline V gene sequence: CDR1 SGHTA, CDR2 FQGNSA. CDR3 length equals 14 residues. The DNA of the CDR3 is TGTGCCAGCACCCCTACCCCAGATAACACTGAAGCTTTCTTT. This codes for CASTPTPDNTEAFF.

This clonotype was detected only once. This chain links TRBV12-3 or TRBV12-4 with TRBJ2-1; D is unresolved. Deletions cut 6 bases from V and 0 bases from J, with 6 bases between. The CDR3 sequence is 13 residues long. The CDR3 bases are TGTGCCAGCAGGGGGTCCTCCTACAATGAGCAGTTCTTC. Translating it yields CASRGSSYNEQFF.

This clonotype was counted only a few times. V usage is TRBV4-1 and J usage is TRBJ2-2; D unclear. CDR1 is MGHRA, CDR2 YSYEKL, per germline. CDR3 size: 15 residues. Trimming removed 0 bases at V and 6 bases at J, with 11 bases between. The DNA for the CDR3 is TGCGCCAGCAGCCAAGATCACGGCCAGGCCGGGGAGCTGTTTTTT. Its protein is CASSQDHGQAGELFF.

For this clonotype: The junction shows a germline mismatch at one end, possibly a read error. The chain uses TRBV4-3 and TRBJ2-1; 13 positions match TRBD2. The CDR3 is 18 amino acids. Germline V gene sequence: CDR1 LGHNA, CDR2 YSLEER. The CDR3 sequence: CDSSQDMGLAGFTNEQFF. The CDR3, as DNA: TGCGACAGCAGCCAAGACATGGGACTAGCGGGATTTACAAATGAGCAGTTCTTC.

The chain is built from TRBV7-9 and TRBJ2-3; D perhaps matches TRBD2 (5 bases). Germline values: CDR1 SEHNR, CDR2 FQNEAQ (reference sequence). V was pared by 3 bases and J by 6 bases, with 13 bases between. The CDR3 loop spans 14 amino acids. The CDR3 DNA reads as TGTGCCAGCAGCTTTCCCGCCACGGGGGATACGCAGTATTTT. It codes for CASSFPATGDTQYF. Filled out from reference TRBV7-9 and TRBJ2-3, the complete variable domain reads DTGVSQNPRHKITKRGQNVTFRCDPISEHNRLYWYRQTLGQGPEFLTYFQNEAQLEKSRLLSDRFSAERPKGSFSTLEIQRTEQGDSAMYLCASSFPATGDTQYFGPGTRLTVL.

There are a few counts of this clonotype. This sequence joins TRBV24-1 and TRBJ2-1; TRBD2 agrees at 8 bases. The CDR3 totals 14 residues. J was trimmed by 3 bases and V by 8 bases; bases with no gene match: 5. The germline V gene has CDR1 KGHDR and CDR2 SFDVKD. CDR3 coding DNA: TGTGCCACCAAAGCGGGAGAGGACTACAATGAGCAGTTCTTC. This translates into CATKAGEDYNEQFF.

This chain links TRBV12-3 or TRBV12-4 with TRBJ1-2, with a possible D match to TRBD1 (5 bases). The CDR3 length is 15 residues. The V and J ends lost 6 bases and 6 bases respectively, with 20 bases between them. CDR3 sequence (DNA): TGTGCCAGCAGACAAGACAGTTGGATGGGGGATGGCTACACCTTC. It is translated as CASRQDSWMGDGYTF.

This clonotype showed up just a few times. This chain connects TRBV4-1 to TRBJ2-2, with 8 positions matching TRBD2. Germline CDR1 and CDR2: MGHRA and YSYEKL. V dropped 1 base and J dropped 6; count of bases not matched to a gene: 7. This CDR3 is built from 16 residues. The CDR3 region has the DNA TGCGCCAGCAGCCAAGTATTCAGCGGGGGATCCGGGGAGCTGTTTTTT. Protein sequence: CASSQVFSGGSGELFF.

This clonotype was recorded a few times. V usage is TRBV29-1 and J usage is TRBJ2-1; 7 bases line up with TRBD2. The CDR3 is made up of 14 amino acids. Germline V gene sequence: CDR1 SQVTM, CDR2 ANQGSEA. Trimming cost V 6 bases and J 4 bases; bases outside gene matches: 9. The CDR3 DNA reads TGCAGCGTATATCTAGCGGAGACTTACAATGAGCAGTTCTTC. Amino acids: CSVYLAETYNEQFF.

The CDR3 DNA reads as TGTGCCAGCACCCACTCGGCGGGGTCGGAGACCCAGTACTTC. This translates into CASTHSAGSETQYF. The V call is TRBV7-9, the J call TRBJ2-5, with a weak D call TRBD2 (6 bases). The CDR3 extends over 14 amino acids. Trimming took 7 bases from V and 5 from J, leaving 17 bases between them. In germline, CDR1 is SEHNR, CDR2 FQNEAQ (reference sequence).

The rearrangement uses TRBV4-1 and TRBJ1-1; D gene unclear. The CDR3 totals 17 residues. CDR1 and CDR2 from the germline V gene are MGHRA and YSYEKL. V gave up 2 bases and J gave up 0 bases, with 16 bases separating them. CDR3 residues: CASSQWSGSGVNTEAFF. In nucleotides, the CDR3 is TGCGCCAGCAGCCAATGGAGTGGGTCTGGGGTGAACACTGAAGCTTTCTTT.

The J gene is TRBJ1-1, the V gene TRBV20-1; 7 bases match TRBD1. In germline, CDR1 is DFQATT, CDR2 SNEGSKA (reference sequence). There are 13 residues in the CDR3. Trimming removed 1 base from V and 3 bases from J; junction bases left unmatched: 2. The CDR3 DNA sequence: TGCAGTGCTAGAGGGGACAGACACACTGAAGCTTTCTTT. Protein: CSARGDRHTEAFF.

Only a few counts were recorded for this clonotype. The chain couples TRBV7-9 to TRBJ2-3; 12 bases agree with TRBD2. V was clipped by 5 bases and J by 2 bases; unmatched bases: 5. Per germline, CDR1 SEHNR and CDR2 FQNEAQ (reference sequence). The CDR3 is 16 residues long. The DNA of the CDR3 is TGTGCCAGCAGCCGACTAGCGGGGGTTTCCACAGATACGCAGTATTTT. It specifies CASSRLAGVSTDTQYF. Supplemented by reference TRBV7-9 and TRBJ2-3, the full variable domain reads DTGVSQNPRHKITKRGQNVTFRCDPISEHNRLYWYRQTLGQGPEFLTYFQNEAQLEKSRLLSDRFSAERPKGSFSTLEIQRTEQGDSAMYLCASSRLAGVSTDTQYFGPGTRLTVL.

CDR3 in amino acids: CASGLDRSQPQHF. The CDR3 DNA reads TGTGCTAGTGGGCTGGACAGGAGTCAGCCCCAGCATTTT. The chain employs TRBV12-5 and TRBJ1-5; 7 bases map to TRBD1. Per the germline V gene, CDR1 is LGHNT and CDR2 is FRNRAP. V dropped 6 bases and J dropped 6; count of bases not matched to a gene: 5. CDR3 size: 13 residues.

The chain links TRBV15 to TRBJ2-3; the D is unclear. Trimming pared 4 bases from V and 0 bases from J, leaving 5 bases between. The CDR3 length is 13 residues. The germline V gene encodes CDR1 LNHNV and CDR2 YYDKDF (reference sequence). Here the CDR3 reads CATSKSSTDTQYF. The CDR3 coding sequence is TGTGCCACCAGCAAGTCTAGCACAGATACGCAGTATTTT.

V gene TRBV5-1 combines with J gene TRBJ2-1; D not certain. CDR1 and CDR2 from the germline V gene are SGHRS and YFSETQ. The CDR3 consists of 15 residues. V lost 5 bases and J 8 bases, leaving 20 bases between the germline ends. The DNA for the CDR3 is TGCGCCAGCAGTTTCTACCGGGCCCCCGGCGATGAGCAGTTCTTC. The encoded protein is CASSFYRAPGDEQFF.

This CDR3 reads CASSPSDYNYGYTF. The CDR3 nucleotides read TGTGCCAGCAGCCCATCAGACTATAACTATGGCTACACCTTC. V is TRBV11-1 and J is TRBJ1-2; D remains unclear. The CDR3 totals 14 residues. V lost 5 bases to trimming and J lost 1 base, with 11 bases between them. CDR1 and CDR2 (germline): SGHAT, FQDESV (reference sequence).

This sequence joins TRBV9 and TRBJ2-2, with a possible D match to TRBD1 (6 bases). CDR1 and CDR2 from the germline V gene are SGDLS and YYNGEE. The CDR3 has 15 amino acids. V dropped 3 bases and J dropped 4 bases, with 13 bases sitting between them. The CDR3 loop is CASSELQGPTGELFF. The CDR3 DNA sequence: TGTGCCAGCAGCGAACTACAGGGTCCCACCGGGGAGCTGTTTTTT.

This clonotype was seen a few times. This chain joins TRBV20-1 and TRBJ2-1, with a tentative D call TRBD1 (6 bases). Germline V CDR1 and CDR2: DFQATT, SNEGSKA (reference sequence). With 5 bases removed from V and 5 bases from J, the gap between germline ends came to 13 bases. The CDR3 is 13 amino acids. This CDR3 is CSAQGLDHNEQFF. The CDR3 DNA is TGCAGTGCTCAGGGGCTAGACCACAATGAGCAGTTCTTC.

This CDR3 reads CSARDQGEGGISPLHF. CDR3 bases: TGCAGTGCTAGAGATCAGGGGGAAGGGGGCATTTCACCCCTCCACTTT. This chain joins TRBV20-1 and TRBJ1-6; TRBD1 matches at 7 bases. The CDR3 is 16 residues long. J lost 9 bases, V lost 0 bases, and 11 bases had no gene match. CDR1 DFQATT and CDR2 SNEGSKA come from the germline V gene (reference sequence).

This rearrangement joins TRBV7-9 to TRBJ2-5, with 8 bases identical to TRBD2. The CDR3 contains 15 residues. From germline, CDR1 is SEHNR and CDR2 FQNEAQ (reference sequence). V was pared by 4 bases and J by 2 bases, with 6 bases of the junction left unmatched. In nucleotides, the CDR3 is TGTGCCAGCAGCTCCACGGGGGGGCCTCAAGAGACCCAGTACTTC. The encoded protein is CASSSTGGPQETQYF.